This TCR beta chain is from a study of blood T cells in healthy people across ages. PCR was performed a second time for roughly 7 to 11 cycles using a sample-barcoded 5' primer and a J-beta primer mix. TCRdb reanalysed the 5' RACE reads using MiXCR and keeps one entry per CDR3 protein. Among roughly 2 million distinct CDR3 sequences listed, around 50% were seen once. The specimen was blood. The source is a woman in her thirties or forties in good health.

CDR3 nucleotide sequence: TGTGCCAGCCAAGGGGGAGACACAGATACGCAGTATTTT. It encodes CASQGGDTDTQYF. The chain uses TRBV6-6 and TRBJ2-3; TRBD1 might be the D (6 bases). Germline V lookup: CDR1 MNHNY, CDR2 SVGAGI (reference sequence). This CDR3 spans 13 amino acids. V lost 8 bases and J lost 2, with 11 bases in between.